These 27 T cell receptor beta chains were all obtained from the same sample, sequenced in a study of blood T cell repertoires in COVID-19. The table came from immunoSEQ multiplex PCR; TCRdb's copy has only in-frame clones and leaves some out. The data show 200,000 to 250,000 clones, with around 82% seen just once and 3% to 4.5% held by the top ten. The sample consisted of PBMCs or T cells enriched from blood (not recorded which). These receptors all come from a woman aged 40 to 50 who had been exposed to COVID-19.

This clone has just a few counts. The chain employs TRBV5-4 and TRBJ1-1; D remains ambiguous. From germline, CDR1 is SGHNT and CDR2 YYREEE (reference sequence). V shed 2 bases and J shed 3 bases, with 11 bases lying between them. The CDR3 sequence is 14 residues long. The DNA of the CDR3 is TGTGCCAGCAGCTTAGCAAAACAGTACACTGAAGCTTTCTTT. It is translated as CASSLAKQYTEAFF. Supplemented by reference TRBV5-4 and TRBJ1-1, the full variable domain reads ETGVTQSPTHLIKTRGQQVTLRCSSQSGHNTVSWYQQALGQGPQFIFQYYREEENGRGNFPPRFSGLQFPNYSSELNVNALELDDSALYLCASSLAKQYTEAFFGQGTRLTVV.

V gene TRBV3-1 (or the pseudogene TRBV3-2) combines with J gene TRBJ2-7; TRBD1 matches 8 bases. The CDR3 loop spans 15 amino acids. V lost 4 bases and J lost 1; bases outside the gene matches: 6. CDR1 and CDR2 from the germline V gene are LGHDT and YNNKEL (reference sequence). CDR3 sequence reads: CASSLQGALSYEQYF. As DNA, the CDR3 is TGTGCCAGCAGCCTCCAGGGGGCTTTGTCCTACGAGCAGTACTTC.

The genes are TRBV29-1 and TRBJ2-1; 12 bases map to TRBD2. The germline gives CDR1 SQVTM, CDR2 ANQGSEA. The V gene end was trimmed by 7 bases and the J gene end by 10 bases; junction bases not matched to a gene: 11. The CDR3 consists of 14 residues. CDR3 in DNA: TGCAGCGAACGACTAGCGGGGGCGGGCAGGGAGCAGTTCTTC. Residues: CSERLAGAGREQFF.

V usage is TRBV27 and J usage is TRBJ1-5; 9 bases fit TRBD1. The CDR3 extends over 14 amino acids. Germline CDR1 and CDR2: MNHEY and SMNVEV (reference sequence). Trimming at V came to 7 bases and at J to 6 bases, leaving 7 bases not matched to a gene. CDR3 in amino acids: CASKRDREGQPQHF. The DNA for the CDR3 is TGTGCCAGCAAGAGGGACAGGGAGGGTCAGCCCCAGCATTTT.

The chain links TRBV25-1 to TRBJ2-2; D is possibly TRBD2 (5 bases). The CDR3 is made up of 15 amino acids. Trimming pared 3 bases from V and 1 base from J, leaving 9 bases between. Germline-derived CDR1 and CDR2 are MGHDK and SYGVNS. The CDR3 region has the DNA TGTGCCAGCAGTGAGGAACTAGGGAACACCGGGGAGCTGTTTTTT. It yields the protein CASSEELGNTGELFF.

The V call is TRBV11-2, the J call TRBJ2-5; D uncertain. V lost 3 bases and J lost 5, with 7 bases in between. CDR1 and CDR2 (germline): SGHAT, FQNNGV. The CDR3 is made up of 12 amino acids. The chain's CDR3 is CASSLQAETQYF. In DNA form, the CDR3 reads TGTGCCAGCAGCTTGCAGGCGGAGACCCAGTACTTC.

This rearrangement joins TRBV28 to TRBJ2-3, with D hard to call. Germline lookup yields CDR1 MDHEN and CDR2 SYDVKM. CDR3 length: 14 residues. With 1 base removed from V and 2 bases from J, the gap between germline ends came to 7 bases. The CDR3, as DNA: TGTGCCAGCAGTTTATTGGGCTCCACAGATACGCAGTATTTT. This translates into CASSLLGSTDTQYF.

This clone was seen a handful of times. Other DNA sequences from this sample encode an identical CDR3 as well. The V call is TRBV7-3, the J call TRBJ2-1; D is possibly TRBD2 (5 bases). Germline V CDR1 and CDR2: SGHTA, FQGTGA. The CDR3 totals 14 residues. V dropped 1 base and J dropped 6 bases, with 10 bases sitting between them. The CDR3 sequence is CASSLNSRGNEQFF. Here the CDR3 DNA reads TGTGCCAGCAGCTTAAACAGTCGGGGCAATGAGCAGTTCTTC.

This chain joins TRBV2 and TRBJ1-2, with D possibly being TRBD1 (6 bases). This CDR3 has 13 residues. V was pared by 8 bases and J by 8 bases, with 18 bases between. CDR1 is SNHLY, CDR2 FYNNEI, per germline. The chain's CDR3 is CASQYKGQVGYTF. The CDR3 bases are TGTGCCAGCCAATACAAGGGACAAGTCGGCTACACCTTC.

The V gene is TRBV6-1, the J gene TRBJ2-3; 13 nucleotides align to TRBD2. V lost 1 base, J lost 3 bases, and 7 bases stayed unmatched. This CDR3 has 18 residues. Germline-derived CDR1 and CDR2 are MNHNS and SASEGT. The chain's CDR3 is CASSEELAGGLATDTQYF. CDR3 coding DNA: TGTGCCAGCAGTGAAGAACTAGCGGGGGGGCTTGCGACAGATACGCAGTATTTT.

Concerning this clone itself: At the DNA level, this CDR3 is encoded by other sequences in the same sample as well. The chain joins TRBV7-3 to TRBJ2-1; 9 bases are a match to TRBD2. With 1 base clipped from V and 4 bases from J, the junction kept 2 bases outside the gene matches. This CDR3 is built from 15 residues. Germline values: CDR1 SGHTA, CDR2 FQGTGA. The CDR3 reads CASSLSGGAYNEQFF. CDR3 in DNA: TGTGCCAGCAGCTTAAGCGGGGGGGCGTACAATGAGCAGTTCTTC.

This clone was found once. The rearrangement uses TRBV27 and TRBJ2-5; D may be TRBD2 (5 bases). The ends were cut back, 6 bases at V and 1 base at J, with 12 bases in the middle. The CDR3 contains 14 residues. Germline V gene sequence: CDR1 MNHEY, CDR2 SMNVEV (reference sequence). The CDR3 sequence: CASSSQGGQETQYF. CDR3 in DNA: TGTGCCAGCAGCTCCCAAGGAGGCCAAGAGACCCAGTACTTC.

This sequence joins TRBV9 and TRBJ1-1, with 8 bases identical to TRBD1. The CDR3 is 16 amino acids. Looked up from germline, CDR1 is SGDLS and CDR2 is YYNGEE. J lost 0 bases, V lost 4 bases, and 8 bases had no gene match. Here the CDR3 reads CASSRTGGRMNTEAFF. The CDR3 DNA reads TGTGCCAGCAGCAGAACAGGGGGAAGAATGAACACTGAAGCTTTCTTT.

The chain has TRBV5-5 and TRBJ2-2, with TRBD1 identical over 11 bases. The CDR3 consists of 15 residues. J gave up 4 bases and V 5 bases, and 4 bases lay outside the gene matches. Per the germline V gene, CDR1 is SGHKS and CDR2 is YYEKEE (reference sequence). The CDR3: CASRQGTGGTGELFF. In nucleotides, the CDR3 is TGTGCCAGCAGACAAGGGACAGGGGGCACCGGGGAGCTGTTTTTT.

This chain joins TRBV6-6 and TRBJ1-5; 10 nucleotides match TRBD1. The CDR3 is 14 residues long. V was pared by 7 bases and J by 6 bases, with 6 bases of the junction left unmatched. CDR1 and CDR2 (germline): MNHNY, SVGAGI (reference sequence). The CDR3 nucleotides are TGTGCCAGCACTCAGACAGGGGGCGGTCAGCCCCAGCATTTT. Translation: CASTQTGGGQPQHF.

The chain combines TRBV27 with TRBJ2-6; a possible D gene is TRBD2 (6 bases). This CDR3 is 15 amino acids long. CDR1 and CDR2 from the germline V gene are MNHEY and SMNVEV (reference sequence). V was trimmed by 5 bases and J by 0 bases, leaving 8 bases between them. DNA of the CDR3: TGTGCCAGCAGTCGGGGGACCTCTGGGGCCAACGTCCTGACTTTC. Its protein product is CASSRGTSGANVLTF.

V usage is TRBV3-1 (or the pseudogene TRBV3-2) and J usage is TRBJ1-5; D remains unclear. Trimming removed 1 base from V and 4 bases from J, with 11 bases in between. Per germline, CDR1 LGHDT and CDR2 YNNKEL (reference sequence). The CDR3 runs 15 residues. The CDR3 region has the DNA TGTGCCAGCAGCCAAGGCACACTAGGGAATCAGCCCCAGCATTTT. This translates into CASSQGTLGNQPQHF.

The J gene is TRBJ2-1, the V gene TRBV29-1, with 10 bases lining up with TRBD1. Germline loops: CDR1 SQVTM, CDR2 ANQGSEA. The CDR3 is 13 residues long. V was clipped by 7 bases and J by 7 bases; unmatched bases: 7. CDR3 in amino acids: CSAGTGVGNEQFF. The CDR3 bases are TGCAGCGCCGGGACAGGGGTTGGTAATGAGCAGTTCTTC.

The chain carries TRBV29-1 and TRBJ2-5, with 8 nucleotides matching TRBD1. Germline CDR1 and CDR2: SQVTM and ANQGSEA. This CDR3 has 21 amino acids. V was clipped by 5 bases and J by 3 bases; unmatched bases: 29. The CDR3: CSVINQWSWDSGGGPKETQYF. Here the CDR3 DNA reads TGCAGCGTTATAAACCAGTGGTCCTGGGATTCAGGGGGCGGCCCTAAAGAGACCCAGTACTTC.

The chain has TRBV5-6 and TRBJ1-5; possibly TRBD1 for D (5 bases). Germline V gene lookup returns CDR1 SGHDT and CDR2 YYEEEE. The CDR3 loop spans 15 amino acids. The ends were cut back, 0 bases at V and 2 bases at J, with 9 bases in the middle. CDR3 in amino acids: CASSLEGRGNQPQHF. The DNA of the CDR3 is TGTGCCAGCAGCTTGGAGGGCAGGGGCAATCAGCCCCAGCATTTT.

In its sample, this clone was seen a few times. The rearrangement joins TRBV14 to TRBJ1-1; perhaps TRBD1 as D (6 bases). Germline assignment: CDR1 SGHDN and CDR2 FVKESK. This CDR3 region has 16 residues. Trimming stripped 4 bases from V and 2 bases from J, with 17 bases between. Written as DNA, the CDR3 is TGTGCCAGCAGCCCGATCGGACAGTACTATAACACTGAAGCTTTCTTT. It is translated as CASSPIGQYYNTEAFF.

The chain has TRBV2 and TRBJ1-5; D is undetermined. V lost 5 bases and J 3 bases, leaving 8 bases between the germline ends. This CDR3 contains 13 residues. CDR1 is SNHLY, CDR2 FYNNEI, per germline. The CDR3 loop is CASSLIINQPQHF. For the CDR3, the DNA is TGTGCCAGCAGTTTAATTATCAATCAGCCCCAGCATTTT.

The V call is TRBV4-1, the J call TRBJ1-2, with 10 positions matching TRBD1. The CDR3 covers 17 residues. Germline V CDR1 and CDR2: MGHRA, YSYEKL. Unmatched junction bases numbered 15, after V lost 4 bases and J lost 7 bases. As DNA, the CDR3 is TGCGCCAGCAGCCCGTCGGGACAGGGGCGACCTGAGGCTGGCTACACCTTC. Protein product: CASSPSGQGRPEAGYTF.

This clone was detected a few times. J is TRBJ1-6 and V is TRBV18; the match to TRBD1 covers 10 bases. V dropped 2 bases and J dropped 9; count of bases not matched to a gene: 4. The germline V gene encodes CDR1 KGHSH and CDR2 LQKENI. The CDR3 is made up of 15 amino acids. CDR3 region: CASSPGQGEGSPLHF. The DNA for the CDR3 is TGTGCCAGCTCACCAGGACAGGGGGAGGGTTCACCCCTCCACTTT.

This clone occurred once. The chain combines TRBV7-9 with TRBJ1-1; no definite D call. Trimming shortened V by 4 bases and J by 6 bases, and 12 bases separated the two germline ends. This CDR3 comprises 13 residues. Germline V gene data show CDR1 as SEHNR and CDR2 as FQNEAQ (reference sequence). DNA for the CDR3: TGTGCCAGCAGCTCCGGGGTTACCCCTGAAGCTTTCTTT. This codes for CASSSGVTPEAFF.

This clone showed up just a few times. The chain has TRBV28 and TRBJ1-2; 10 nucleotides match TRBD1. The trim removed 0 bases at V and 2 bases at J, leaving 6 bases unmatched. The CDR3 totals 17 residues. Germline values: CDR1 MDHEN, CDR2 SYDVKM. CDR3 sequence: CASSLWNVGQGNYGYTF. The CDR3 coding sequence is TGTGCCAGCAGTTTATGGAATGTGGGACAGGGGAACTATGGCTACACCTTC.

The gene calls are TRBV19 and TRBJ1-4; no reliable D call. Germline CDR1 and CDR2: LNHDA and SQIVND (reference sequence). The CDR3 runs to 13 residues. With 7 bases removed from V and 8 bases from J, the gap between germline ends came to 14 bases. The CDR3 here is CASNVNRGEKLFF. In DNA, the CDR3 is TGTGCCAGTAACGTGAACCGCGGGGAAAAACTGTTTTTT.